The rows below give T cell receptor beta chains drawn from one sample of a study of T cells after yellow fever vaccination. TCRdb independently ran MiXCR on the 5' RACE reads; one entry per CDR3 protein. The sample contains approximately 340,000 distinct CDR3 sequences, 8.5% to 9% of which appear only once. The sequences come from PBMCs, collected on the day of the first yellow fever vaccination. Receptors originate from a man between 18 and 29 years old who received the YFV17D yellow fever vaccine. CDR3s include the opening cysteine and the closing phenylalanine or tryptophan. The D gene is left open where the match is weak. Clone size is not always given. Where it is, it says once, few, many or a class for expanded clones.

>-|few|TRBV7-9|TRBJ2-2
CASSFSVSTGELFF
TGTGCCAGCAGCTTTTCAGTGTCCACCGGGGAGCTGTTTTTT
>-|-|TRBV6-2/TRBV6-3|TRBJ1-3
CASSRAPERNTIYF
TGTGCCAGCAGCCGGGCCCCCGAGAGAAACACCATATATTTT
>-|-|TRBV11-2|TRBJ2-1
CASSFGFSAPGQFF
TGTGCCAGCAGCTTTGGTTTCTCTGCGCCCGGGCAGTTCTTC
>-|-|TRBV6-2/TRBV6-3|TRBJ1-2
CASSQAYGYTF
TGTGCCAGCAGTCAGGCGTATGGCTACACCTTC
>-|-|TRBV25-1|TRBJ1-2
CASNGGARTNYGYTF
TGTGCCAGCAATGGCGGGGCCCGCACTAACTATGGCTACACCTTC
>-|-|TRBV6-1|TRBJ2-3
CASSDWGGHTDTQYF
TGTGCCAGCAGTGATTGGGGGGGACACACAGATACGCAGTATTTT
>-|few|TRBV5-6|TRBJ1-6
CASSFVAGSSPLHF
TGTGCCAGCAGCTTTGTGGCAGGATCTTCACCCCTCCACTTT
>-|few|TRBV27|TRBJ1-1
CASSFQGLAEAFF
TGTGCCAGCAGTTTCCAGGGCCTCGCTGAAGCTTTCTTT
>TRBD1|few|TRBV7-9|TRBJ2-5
CASRDSQETQYF
TGTGCCAGTCGGGACAGCCAAGAGACCCAGTACTTC
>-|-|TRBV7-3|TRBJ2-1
CASSFVGRGNEQFF
TGTGCCAGCAGCTTCGTGGGGAGAGGTAATGAGCAGTTCTTC
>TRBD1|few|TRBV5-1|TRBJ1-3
CASGVRTGVFGRSGNTIYF
TGCGCCAGCGGGGTTCGGACAGGGGTCTTCGGTCGGTCTGGAAACACCATATATTTT
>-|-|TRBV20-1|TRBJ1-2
CSARASISGYYGYTF
TGCAGTGCTAGAGCCTCAATATCAGGGTACTATGGCTACACCTTC
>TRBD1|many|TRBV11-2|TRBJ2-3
CASSADRGGTQYF
TGTGCCAGCAGCGCAGACAGGGGCGGTACGCAGTATTTT
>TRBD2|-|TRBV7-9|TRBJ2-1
CASSFRGGGADEQFF
TGTGCCAGCAGCTTCCGGGGCGGGGGGGCGGATGAGCAGTTCTTC
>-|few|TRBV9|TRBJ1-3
CASSVAEGTGNTIYF
TGTGCCAGCAGCGTAGCGGAAGGCACTGGAAACACCATATATTTT
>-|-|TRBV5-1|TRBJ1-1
CASALGYLTNTEAFF
TGCGCCAGCGCATTGGGGTATCTGACGAACACTGAAGCTTTCTTT
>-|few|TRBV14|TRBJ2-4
CASSQDGPRIQYF
TGTGCCAGCAGCCAAGATGGCCCGCGCATTCAGTACTTC
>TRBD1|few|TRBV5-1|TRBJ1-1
CASSGPTGAEAFF
TGCGCCAGCAGCGGACCGACAGGGGCTGAAGCTTTCTTT
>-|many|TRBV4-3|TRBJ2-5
CASSQDITGWETQYF
TGCGCCAGCAGCCAAGATATTACAGGGTGGGAGACCCAGTACTTC
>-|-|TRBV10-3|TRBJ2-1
CAISESRQERYNEQFF
TGTGCCATCAGTGAGTCGAGGCAGGAACGCTACAATGAGCAGTTCTTC
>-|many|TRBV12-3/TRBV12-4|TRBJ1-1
CASSPQPTGNTEAFF
TGTGCCAGCAGTCCGCAACCGACAGGGAACACTGAAGCTTTCTTT
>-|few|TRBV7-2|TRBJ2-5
CASSLNFGETQYF
TGTGCCAGCAGCTTAAATTTCGGTGAGACCCAGTACTTC
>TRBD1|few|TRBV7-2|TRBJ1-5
CASTTTGEPQHF
TGTGCCAGCACAACGACAGGGGAGCCCCAGCATTTT
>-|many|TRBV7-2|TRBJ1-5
CASGARGGNQPQHF
TGTGCCAGCGGGGCACGGGGGGGCAATCAGCCCCAGCATTTT
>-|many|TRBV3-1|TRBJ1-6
CASSQHPSPLHF
TGTGCCAGCAGCCAGCACCCTTCACCCCTCCACTTT
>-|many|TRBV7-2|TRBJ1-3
CASSRDTASGNTIYF
TGTGCCAGCAGCCGGGACACGGCCTCTGGAAACACCATATATTTT
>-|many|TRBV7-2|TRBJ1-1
CASSLYGADTEAFF
TGTGCCAGCAGCTTATACGGCGCCGACACTGAAGCTTTCTTT
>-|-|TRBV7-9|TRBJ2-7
CASRSLGYEQYF
TGTGCCAGCAGAAGCTTAGGATACGAGCAGTACTTC